One and the same sample provided the 22 T cell receptor beta chains below, sequenced in a study of shared clonotypes between healthy human individuals. The table came from immunoSEQ multiplex PCR; TCRdb's copy has only in-frame clones and leaves some out. The sample comprises approximately 2.1 million clones, just over 90% of which are singletons, and roughly 0.36% rests with the top ten. What was sequenced was naive CD4+ T cells from PBMCs. Subset meaning: CD45RA+ positively selected. Every receptor here comes from a man aged 18 to 29 in good health. Some clones in this sample may be carry-over from other donors' samples.

The J gene is TRBJ2-5, the V gene TRBV5-1; D gene ambiguous. Germline loops: CDR1 SGHRS, CDR2 YFSETQ. Trimming took off 5 bases at V and 5 bases at J, with 16 bases between the two ends. This CDR3 has 14 amino acids. CDR3 bases: TGCGCCAGCAGATATGTTCGGTTTTCGGAGACCCAGTACTTC. This codes for CASRYVRFSETQYF.

The rearrangement uses TRBV5-1 and TRBJ1-1; D unclear. Trimming shortened V by 4 bases and J by 11 bases, and 12 bases separated the two germline ends. CDR1 SGHRS and CDR2 YFSETQ come from the germline V gene. This CDR3 has 11 amino acids. The chain's CDR3 is CASSASGGAFF. CDR3 nucleotide sequence: TGCGCCAGCAGCGCGTCTGGCGGGGCTTTCTTT. Based on the CDR3 plus reference TRBV5-1 and TRBJ1-1, the full variable domain is KAGVTQTPRYLIKTRGQQVTLSCSPISGHRSVSWYQQTPGQGLQFLFEYFSETQRNKGNFPGRFSGRQFSNSRSEMNVSTLELGDSALYLCASSASGGAFFGQGTRLTVV.

The chain has TRBV15 and TRBJ2-3; 10 bases are shared with TRBD2. The germline CDR1 and CDR2 sequences are LNHNV and YYDKDF (reference sequence). V trimming: 9 bases; J trimming: 1 base; junction bases outside the gene matches: 10. The CDR3 has 16 amino acids. The CDR3 is CATGRAGGPGTDTQYF. The CDR3 coding sequence is TGTGCCACTGGACGAGCGGGAGGGCCTGGCACAGATACGCAGTATTTT.

This clone was picked up one time. This chain joins TRBV27 and TRBJ1-2; D remains unclear. The V gene lost 8 bases and the J gene lost 4 bases, with 14 bases spanning the gap. The CDR3 is made up of 13 amino acids. Germline V gene sequence: CDR1 MNHEY, CDR2 SMNVEV (reference sequence). The DNA of the CDR3 is TGTGCCAGCTCGCGATTTGCTGGCTATGGCTACACCTTC. It specifies CASSRFAGYGYTF.

V is TRBV4-1 and J is TRBJ1-2, with 7 bases lining up with TRBD1. Germline loops: CDR1 MGHRA, CDR2 YSYEKL. V was pared by 3 bases and J by 4 bases, with 8 bases of the junction left unmatched. CDR3 length: 15 amino acids. The CDR3 DNA is TGCGCCAGCAGCCAGCAAACGGGACAGCCCTATGGCTACACCTTC. This codes for CASSQQTGQPYGYTF.

The rearrangement uses TRBV28 and TRBJ1-5; 11 nucleotides agree with TRBD1. This CDR3 is 16 amino acids long. Germline V gives CDR1 MDHEN, CDR2 SYDVKM. Trimming at V came to 4 bases and at J to 1 base, leaving 3 bases not matched to a gene. CDR3 DNA sequence: TGTGCCAGCAGTTCCGGACAGGGGGCGAGCAATCAGCCCCAGCATTTT. Amino acid sequence: CASSSGQGASNQPQHF.

The chain recombines TRBV30 with TRBJ1-5; unclear D gene. CDR3 size: 18 residues. The V end lost 0 bases, the J end lost 6 bases, and 24 bases lay between the germline ends. CDR1 GTSNPN and CDR2 SVGIG come from the germline V gene (reference sequence). CDR3 DNA: TGTGCCTGGAGTGTTTCAAGAACCAGCTCGGGATCGGGTCAGCCCCAGCATTTT. Its protein product is CAWSVSRTSSGSGQPQHF.

This clone was found once. The rearrangement links TRBV11-3 to TRBJ2-2; 12 bases line up with TRBD2. This CDR3 has 16 residues. Germline V lookup: CDR1 SGHNT, CDR2 YENEEA. V lost 5 bases, J lost 6 bases, and 7 bases stayed unmatched. The CDR3 reads CASSPRLAGESGELFF. CDR3 bases: TGTGCCAGCAGCCCTCGACTAGCGGGAGAGTCCGGGGAGCTGTTTTTT.

V is TRBV9 and J is TRBJ2-7; D is undetermined. Germline CDR1 is SGDLS and CDR2 is YYNGEE. V lost 4 bases to trimming and J lost 0 bases, with 14 bases between them. This CDR3 has 15 amino acids. The CDR3 DNA follows: TGTGCCAGCAGCCCTCGCGGCTACAGCTCCTACGAGCAGTACTTC. This gives the protein CASSPRGYSSYEQYF.

This clone was seen only once. The V call is TRBV4-1, the J call TRBJ1-4; D is perhaps TRBD1 (6 bases). Trimming took 4 bases from V and 4 from J, leaving 13 bases between them. The CDR3 loop spans 15 amino acids. Per germline, CDR1 MGHRA and CDR2 YSYEKL. The CDR3 protein is CASSPRTDFNEKLFF. The CDR3 region has the DNA TGCGCCAGCAGCCCCCGGACAGACTTTAATGAAAAACTGTTTTTT.

V and J are TRBV19 and TRBJ1-2; 7 positions agree with TRBD1. V lost 4 bases to trimming and J lost 0 bases; unmatched junction nucleotides: 8. Germline CDR1 and CDR2: LNHDA and SQIVND (reference sequence). The CDR3 sequence is 16 residues long. CDR3 in amino acids: CASSSTWDSANYGYTF. The CDR3 nucleotides read TGTGCCAGTAGTAGTACGTGGGACAGCGCTAACTATGGCTACACCTTC. Full variable domain (rest looked up from reference TRBV19 and TRBJ1-2): DGGITQSPKYLFRKEGQNVTLSCEQNLNHDAMYWYRQDPGQGLRLIYYSQIVNDFQKGDIAEGYSVSREKKESFPLTVTSAQKNPTAFYLCASSSTWDSANYGYTFGSGTRLTVV.

This clone was found once. Other nucleotide sequences in the sample specify the same CDR3. V gene TRBV9 combines with J gene TRBJ2-2, with D possibly called TRBD1 or TRBD2 (5 bases each). Trimming stripped 0 bases from V and 2 bases from J, with 8 bases between. CDR3 length: 15 residues. The germline CDR1 and CDR2 sequences are SGDLS and YYNGEE. CDR3 nucleotides: TGTGCCAGCAGCGTAGGGGACCTAAACACCGGGGAGCTGTTTTTT. This gives the protein CASSVGDLNTGELFF.

The chain couples TRBV5-1 to TRBJ2-3; 9 nucleotides match TRBD2. Germline trimming cut 4 bases from V and 6 bases from J; bases unmatched to any gene: 9. CDR1 is SGHRS, CDR2 YFSETQ, per germline. The length of the CDR3 is 15 residues. CDR3 loop: CASSRIAGAADTQYF. Written as DNA, the CDR3 is TGCGCCAGCAGCCGGATAGCGGGAGCGGCCGATACGCAGTATTTT.

The V call is TRBV7-2, the J call TRBJ1-1; D perhaps matches TRBD1 (6 bases). V dropped 5 bases and J dropped 3 bases, with 13 bases sitting between them. The CDR3 length is 14 residues. Germline CDR1 reads SGHTA; CDR2 reads FQGNSA. The chain's CDR3 is CASSVTGTHTEAFF. CDR3 nucleotide sequence: TGTGCCAGCAGCGTAACAGGGACCCACACTGAAGCTTTCTTT.

The chain recombines TRBV6-6 with TRBJ2-5, with 9 bases fitting TRBD1. The CDR3 covers 14 residues. After removal of 6 bases from V and 6 bases from J, the junction contained 8 bases not matched to a gene. From germline, CDR1 is MNHNY and CDR2 SVGAGI (reference sequence). Written as DNA, the CDR3 is TGTGCCAGCAGCGACACACAGGGGGCAAAGACCCAGTACTTC. Its translation: CASSDTQGAKTQYF.

V gene TRBV30 combines with J gene TRBJ1-1; D might be TRBD1 (5 bases). CDR3 length: 11 residues. The ends were cut back, 0 bases at V and 9 bases at J, with 8 bases in the middle. The V gene's germline CDR1 is GTSNPN and CDR2 SVGIG (reference sequence). The CDR3 protein is CAWSVPGQAFF. DNA of the CDR3: TGTGCCTGGAGTGTACCGGGGCAAGCTTTCTTT.

The CDR3 is CASSRRQFSGNTIYF. The CDR3 coding sequence is TGTGCCAGCAGCAGAAGACAGTTCTCTGGAAACACCATATATTTT. This chain joins TRBV5-6 and TRBJ1-3, with D possibly TRBD1 on 5 matching bases. Trimming stripped 4 bases from V and 0 bases from J, with 11 bases between. Germline V lookup: CDR1 SGHDT, CDR2 YYEEEE. This CDR3 is built from 15 residues.

V gene TRBV4-1 combines with J gene TRBJ2-3; 8 nucleotides agree with TRBD1. Trimming removed 0 bases from V and 5 bases from J; junction bases left unmatched: 4. The CDR3 has 15 residues. Germline CDR1 and CDR2: MGHRA and YSYEKL. CDR3 sequence (DNA): TGCGCCAGCAGCCAAGACAGGGGGCGGGAAGATACGCAGTATTTT. Encoded protein: CASSQDRGREDTQYF.

The chain has TRBV7-3 and TRBJ1-2; tentatively, D is TRBD1 (5 bases). Trimming shortened V by 1 base and J by 8 bases, and 17 bases separated the two germline ends. The V gene's germline CDR1 is SGHTA and CDR2 FQGTGA. The CDR3 is 15 residues long. The CDR3 is CASSLNPAGTGGYTF. In DNA form, the CDR3 reads TGTGCCAGCAGCTTAAACCCCGCAGGGACTGGAGGCTACACCTTC.

This clone was counted a few times. V is TRBV19 and J is TRBJ1-1; no reliable D call. Germline V lookup: CDR1 LNHDA, CDR2 SQIVND (reference sequence). The V end lost 4 bases, the J end lost 1 base, and 10 bases lay between the germline ends. There are 14 residues in the CDR3. The CDR3: CASSRMFSNTEAFF. The CDR3 DNA sequence: TGTGCCAGTAGTAGAATGTTCTCGAACACTGAAGCTTTCTTT.

The rearrangement joins TRBV6-5 to TRBJ1-4; the D gene is possibly TRBD1 (5 bases). V lost 6 bases, J lost 4 bases, and 9 bases lay in between. CDR1 MNHEY and CDR2 SVGAGI come from the germline V gene. This CDR3 has 13 amino acids. The CDR3 DNA reads TGTGCCAGCAGGCGGGACCTTAATGAAAAACTGTTTTTT. It specifies CASRRDLNEKLFF.

A word on this clone: Other nucleotide sequences in the sample specify the same CDR3. The V gene is TRBV5-1, the J gene TRBJ2-7; D gene ambiguous. V was clipped by 4 bases and J by 0 bases, with 11 bases between them. The length of the CDR3 is 14 residues. CDR1 and CDR2 from the germline V gene are SGHRS and YFSETQ. CDR3 loop: CASSRDGSSYEQYF. The CDR3 coding sequence is TGCGCCAGCAGCCGAGACGGTTCCTCCTACGAGCAGTACTTC.